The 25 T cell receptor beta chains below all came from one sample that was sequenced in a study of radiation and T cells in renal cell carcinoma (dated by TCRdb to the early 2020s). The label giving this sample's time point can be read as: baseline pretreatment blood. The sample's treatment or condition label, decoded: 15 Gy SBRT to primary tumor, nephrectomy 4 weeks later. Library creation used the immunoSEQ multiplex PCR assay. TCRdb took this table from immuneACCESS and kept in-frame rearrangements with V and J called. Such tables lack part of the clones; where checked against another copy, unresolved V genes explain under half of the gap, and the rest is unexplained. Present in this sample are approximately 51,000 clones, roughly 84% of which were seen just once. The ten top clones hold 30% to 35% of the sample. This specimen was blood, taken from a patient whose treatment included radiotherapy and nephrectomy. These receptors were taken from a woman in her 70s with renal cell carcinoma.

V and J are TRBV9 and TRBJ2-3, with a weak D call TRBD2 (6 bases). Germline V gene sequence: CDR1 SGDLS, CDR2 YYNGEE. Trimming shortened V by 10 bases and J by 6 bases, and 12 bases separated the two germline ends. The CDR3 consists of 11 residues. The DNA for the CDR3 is TGTGCCGGGGCGGGATCGGATACGCAGTATTTT. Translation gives CAGAGSDTQYF. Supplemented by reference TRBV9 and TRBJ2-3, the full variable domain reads DSGVTQTPKHLITATGQRVTLRCSPRSGDLSVYWYQQSLDQGLQFLIQYYNGEERAKGNILERFSAQQFPDLHSELNLSSLELGDSALYFCAGAGSDTQYFGPGTRLTVL.

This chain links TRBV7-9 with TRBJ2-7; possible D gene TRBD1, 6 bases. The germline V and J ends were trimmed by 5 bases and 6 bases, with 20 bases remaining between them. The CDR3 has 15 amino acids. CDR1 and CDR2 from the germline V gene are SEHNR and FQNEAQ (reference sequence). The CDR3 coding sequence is TGTGCCAGCAGCCCAAACCGGGACATGGCGTCCGAGCAGTACTTC. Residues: CASSPNRDMASEQYF.

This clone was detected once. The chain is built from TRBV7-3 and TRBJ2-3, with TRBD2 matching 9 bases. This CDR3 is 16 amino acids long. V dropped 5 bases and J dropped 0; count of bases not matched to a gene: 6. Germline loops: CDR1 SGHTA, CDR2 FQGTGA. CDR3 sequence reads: CASSLTSGTSTDTQYF. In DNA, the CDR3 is TGTGCCAGCAGCCTGACTAGCGGCACTAGCACAGATACGCAGTATTTT.

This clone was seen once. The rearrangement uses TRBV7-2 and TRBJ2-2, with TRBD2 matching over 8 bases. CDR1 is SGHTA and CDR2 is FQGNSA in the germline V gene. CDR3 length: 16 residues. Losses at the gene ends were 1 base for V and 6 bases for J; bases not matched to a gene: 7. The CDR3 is CASSLGQRELSGELFF. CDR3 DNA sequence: TGTGCCAGCAGCTTAGGCCAGCGGGAGCTGTCCGGGGAGCTGTTTTTT.

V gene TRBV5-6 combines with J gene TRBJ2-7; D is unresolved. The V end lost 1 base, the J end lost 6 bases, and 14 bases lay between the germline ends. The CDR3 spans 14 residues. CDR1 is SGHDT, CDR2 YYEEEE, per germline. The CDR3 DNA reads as TGTGCCAGCAGCTTGTGGACCCCATGGGGCGAGCAGTACTTC. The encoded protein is CASSLWTPWGEQYF.

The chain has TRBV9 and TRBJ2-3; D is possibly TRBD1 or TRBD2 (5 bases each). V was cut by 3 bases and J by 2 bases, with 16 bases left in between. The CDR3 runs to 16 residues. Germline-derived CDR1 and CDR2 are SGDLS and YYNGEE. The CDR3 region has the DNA TGTGCCAGCAGCGCGACGGGGCGACGACACACAGATACGCAGTATTTT. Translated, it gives CASSATGRRHTDTQYF. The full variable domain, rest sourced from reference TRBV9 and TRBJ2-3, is DSGVTQTPKHLITATGQRVTLRCSPRSGDLSVYWYQQSLDQGLQFLIQYYNGEERAKGNILERFSAQQFPDLHSELNLSSLELGDSALYFCASSATGRRHTDTQYFGPGTRLTVL.

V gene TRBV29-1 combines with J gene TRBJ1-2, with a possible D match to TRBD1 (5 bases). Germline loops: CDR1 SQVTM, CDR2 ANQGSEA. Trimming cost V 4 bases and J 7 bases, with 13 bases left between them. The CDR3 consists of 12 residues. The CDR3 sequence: CSVGDSWAGYTF. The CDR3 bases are TGCAGCGTTGGGGACTCATGGGCTGGCTACACCTTC.

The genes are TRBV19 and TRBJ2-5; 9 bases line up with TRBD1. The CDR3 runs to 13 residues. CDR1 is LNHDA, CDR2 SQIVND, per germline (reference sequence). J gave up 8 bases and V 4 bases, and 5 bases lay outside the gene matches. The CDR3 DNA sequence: TGTGCCAGTAGTACCGGGACAGGGCTAACCCAGTACTTC. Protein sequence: CASSTGTGLTQYF.

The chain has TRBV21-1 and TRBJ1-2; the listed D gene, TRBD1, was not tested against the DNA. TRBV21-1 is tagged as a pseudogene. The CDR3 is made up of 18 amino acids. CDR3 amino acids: CASSKERATGRHSDGYTF. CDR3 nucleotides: TGTGCCAGCAGCAAAGAGCGGGCGACAGGGCGGCATAGTGATGGCTACACCTTC.

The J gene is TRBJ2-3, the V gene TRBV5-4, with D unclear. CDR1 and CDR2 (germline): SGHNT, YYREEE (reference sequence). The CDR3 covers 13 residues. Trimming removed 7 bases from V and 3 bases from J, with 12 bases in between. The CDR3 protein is CASSMVGTDTQYF. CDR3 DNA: TGTGCCAGCTCAATGGTGGGGACAGATACGCAGTATTTT. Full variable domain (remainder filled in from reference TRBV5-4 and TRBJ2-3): ETGVTQSPTHLIKTRGQQVTLRCSSQSGHNTVSWYQQALGQGPQFIFQYYREEENGRGNFPPRFSGLQFPNYSSELNVNALELDDSALYLCASSMVGTDTQYFGPGTRLTVL.

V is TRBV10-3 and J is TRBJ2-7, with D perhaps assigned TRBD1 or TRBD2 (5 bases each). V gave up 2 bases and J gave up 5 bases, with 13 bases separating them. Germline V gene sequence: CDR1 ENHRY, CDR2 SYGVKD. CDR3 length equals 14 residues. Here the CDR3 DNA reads TGTGCCATCAGTGAGCCAGGGAGAAGCAACGAGCAGTACTTC. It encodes CAISEPGRSNEQYF.

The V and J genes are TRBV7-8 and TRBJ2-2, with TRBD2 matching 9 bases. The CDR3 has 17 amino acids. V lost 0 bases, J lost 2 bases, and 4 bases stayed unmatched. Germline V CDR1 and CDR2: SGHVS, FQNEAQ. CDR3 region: CASSLARLAANTGELFF. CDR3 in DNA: TGTGCCAGCAGCTTAGCCAGACTAGCGGCCAACACCGGGGAGCTGTTTTTT.

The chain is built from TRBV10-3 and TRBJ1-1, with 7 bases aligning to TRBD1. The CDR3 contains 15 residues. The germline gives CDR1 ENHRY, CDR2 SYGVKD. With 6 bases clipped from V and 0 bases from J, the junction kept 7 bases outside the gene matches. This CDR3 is CAIRVTGAMNTEAFF. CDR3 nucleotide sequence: TGTGCCATCAGGGTAACAGGGGCGATGAACACTGAAGCTTTCTTT.

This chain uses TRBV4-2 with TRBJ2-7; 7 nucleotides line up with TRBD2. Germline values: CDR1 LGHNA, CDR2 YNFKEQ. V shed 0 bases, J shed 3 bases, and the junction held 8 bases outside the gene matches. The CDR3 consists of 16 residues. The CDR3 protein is CASSQDEGLGFYEQYF. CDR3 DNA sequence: TGTGCCAGCAGCCAAGATGAAGGACTAGGATTCTACGAGCAGTACTTC.

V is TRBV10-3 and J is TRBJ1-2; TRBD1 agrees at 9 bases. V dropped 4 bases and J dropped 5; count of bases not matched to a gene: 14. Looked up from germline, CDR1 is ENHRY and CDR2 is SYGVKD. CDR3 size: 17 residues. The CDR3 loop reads CAISGPGQGNGEYGYTF. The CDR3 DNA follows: TGTGCCATCAGTGGCCCGGGACAGGGTAACGGGGAGTATGGCTACACCTTC.

DNA for the CDR3: TGTGCCAGCAGCTCCCTACTAGCGGGAACAGATACGCAGTATTTT. Protein sequence: CASSSLLAGTDTQYF. The chain recombines TRBV7-6 with TRBJ2-3, with 10 bases identical to TRBD2. The germline gives CDR1 SGHVS, CDR2 FNYEAQ. V dropped 4 bases and J dropped 3; count of bases not matched to a gene: 4. The CDR3 has 15 residues.

In DNA form, the CDR3 reads TGTGCCAGCAGCCTTAGAGGACAGGCAGTTAGCTACACCTTC. Protein product: CASSLRGQAVSYTF. The chain recombines TRBV7-9 with TRBJ1-2, with 7 bases identical to TRBD1. Germline CDR1 and CDR2: SEHNR and FQNEAQ (reference sequence). The CDR3 is 14 amino acids. The V gene end was trimmed by 5 bases and the J gene end by 9 bases; junction bases not matched to a gene: 12.

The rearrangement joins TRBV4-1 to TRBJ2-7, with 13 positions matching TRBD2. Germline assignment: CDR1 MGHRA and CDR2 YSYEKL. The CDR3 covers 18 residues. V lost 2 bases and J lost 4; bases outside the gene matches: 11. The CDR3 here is CASSQSTSGGASVYEQYF. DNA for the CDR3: TGCGCCAGCAGCCAATCCACTAGCGGGGGGGCCAGTGTATACGAGCAGTACTTC.

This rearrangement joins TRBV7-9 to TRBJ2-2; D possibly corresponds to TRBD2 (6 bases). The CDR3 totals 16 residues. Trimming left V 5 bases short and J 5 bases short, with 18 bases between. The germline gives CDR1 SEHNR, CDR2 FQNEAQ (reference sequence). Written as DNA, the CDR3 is TGTGCCAGCAGCCCCCAGGGATTCCGGGGGACCGGGGAGCTGTTTTTT. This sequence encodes CASSPQGFRGTGELFF.

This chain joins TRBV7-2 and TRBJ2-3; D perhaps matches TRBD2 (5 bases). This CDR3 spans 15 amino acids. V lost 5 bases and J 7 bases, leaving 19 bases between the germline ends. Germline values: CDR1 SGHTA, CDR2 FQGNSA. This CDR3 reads CASSLAGGGSNTQYF. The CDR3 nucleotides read TGTGCCAGCAGCCTCGCTGGTGGAGGATCGAATACGCAGTATTTT.

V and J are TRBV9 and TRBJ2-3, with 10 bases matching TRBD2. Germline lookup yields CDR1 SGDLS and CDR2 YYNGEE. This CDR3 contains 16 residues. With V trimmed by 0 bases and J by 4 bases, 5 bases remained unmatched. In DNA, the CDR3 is TGTGCCAGCAGCGTAGGCGCTAGCGGGAGACCAGATACGCAGTATTTT. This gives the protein CASSVGASGRPDTQYF.

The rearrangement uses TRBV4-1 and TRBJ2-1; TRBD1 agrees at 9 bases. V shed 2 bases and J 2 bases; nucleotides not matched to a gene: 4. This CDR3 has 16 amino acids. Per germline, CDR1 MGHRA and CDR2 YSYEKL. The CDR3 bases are TGCGCCAGCAGCCAAACTGGACAGGGGCCCTACAATGAGCAGTTCTTC. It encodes CASSQTGQGPYNEQFF.

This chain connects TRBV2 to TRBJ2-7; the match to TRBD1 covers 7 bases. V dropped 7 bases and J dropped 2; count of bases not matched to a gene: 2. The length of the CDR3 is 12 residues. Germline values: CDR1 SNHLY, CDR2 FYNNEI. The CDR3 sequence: CASKGQTYEQYF. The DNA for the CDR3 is TGTGCCAGCAAGGGACAGACCTACGAGCAGTACTTC.

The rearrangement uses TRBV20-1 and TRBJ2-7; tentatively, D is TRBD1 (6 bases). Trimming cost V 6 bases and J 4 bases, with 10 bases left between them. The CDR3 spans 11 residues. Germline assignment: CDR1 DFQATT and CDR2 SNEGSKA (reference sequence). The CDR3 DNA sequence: TGCAGTGCCACAGGGTTGTACGAGCAGTACTTC. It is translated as CSATGLYEQYF.

The CDR3 sequence: CASSHTPGQGLETQYF. The CDR3 bases are TGCGCCAGCAGCCATACACCGGGACAGGGGTTGGAGACCCAGTACTTC. V usage is TRBV5-1 and J usage is TRBJ2-5, with 10 positions matching TRBD1. After removal of 4 bases from V and 5 bases from J, the junction contained 11 bases not matched to a gene. The CDR3 runs 16 residues. Per the germline V gene, CDR1 is SGHRS and CDR2 is YFSETQ. Supplemented by reference TRBV5-1 and TRBJ2-5, the full variable domain reads KAGVTQTPRYLIKTRGQQVTLSCSPISGHRSVSWYQQTPGQGLQFLFEYFSETQRNKGNFPGRFSGRQFSNSRSEMNVSTLELGDSALYLCASSHTPGQGLETQYFGPGTRLLVL.